Listed here are 21 T cell receptor beta chains from one sample, sequenced in a study of cytomegalovirus exposure and HLA in healthy donors. The PCR contained 60 Vbeta and 13 Jbeta primers. Generated by immunoSEQ multiplex PCR, the TCRdb table keeps only in-frame clones and is missing some. The repertoire holds 95,000 to 150,000 clones, with over 15% as singletons. Specimen: PBMCs. The receptors come from a woman aged 18 to 35 in good health and CMV-seronegative.

The rearrangement links TRBV7-2 to TRBJ1-6; D call uncertain. Germline lookup yields CDR1 SGHTA and CDR2 FQGNSA. The CDR3 is 15 amino acids. Trimming took off 3 bases at V and 8 bases at J, with 14 bases between the two ends. The CDR3 coding sequence is TGTGCCAGCAGCTTGGTTACAGCTAGCTATTCACCCCTCCACTTT. Encoded protein: CASSLVTASYSPLHF.

The genes are TRBV5-4 and TRBJ1-1; D perhaps matches TRBD1 (6 bases). The CDR3 totals 13 residues. Per germline, CDR1 SGHNT and CDR2 YYREEE (reference sequence). V gave up 0 bases and J gave up 10 bases, with 13 bases separating them. The CDR3 DNA follows: TGTGCCAGCAGCTTGGAGGCGGCCAGGGGAGCTTTCTTT. It yields the protein CASSLEAARGAFF.

This chain links TRBV4-1 with TRBJ2-2, with 8 bases identical to TRBD2. After removal of 4 bases from V and 5 bases from J, the junction contained 3 bases not matched to a gene. The CDR3 runs 14 residues. Germline V gene sequence: CDR1 MGHRA, CDR2 YSYEKL. This chain's CDR3 is CASSLAGWTGELFF. As DNA, the CDR3 is TGCGCCAGCAGCCTAGCGGGGTGGACCGGGGAGCTGTTTTTT.

This clone was seen more than once but under ten times. This chain joins TRBV7-9 and TRBJ1-2; D remains unclear. The CDR3 is 16 residues long. Germline-derived CDR1 and CDR2 are SEHNR and FQNEAQ (reference sequence). Trimming stripped 5 bases from V and 4 bases from J, with 20 bases between. The CDR3 protein is CASSRQVEGSVYGYTF. Written as DNA, the CDR3 is TGTGCCAGCAGCCGCCAGGTCGAGGGCTCCGTCTATGGCTACACCTTC.

This sequence joins TRBV2 and TRBJ1-1; TRBD1 might be the D (5 bases). This CDR3 spans 13 amino acids. Germline CDR1 is SNHLY and CDR2 is FYNNEI. Trimming left V 4 bases short and J 5 bases short, with 11 bases between. The CDR3 reads CASSGRQGTEAFF. DNA of the CDR3: TGTGCCAGCAGTGGACGGCAGGGAACTGAAGCTTTCTTT.

V gene TRBV25-1 combines with J gene TRBJ2-2, with D unresolved. The length of the CDR3 is 15 residues. Trimming removed 3 bases at V and 0 bases at J, with 8 bases between. Looked up from germline, CDR1 is MGHDK and CDR2 is SYGVNS. In DNA form, the CDR3 reads TGTGCCAGCAGTGATCCGCGAACGAACACCGGGGAGCTGTTTTTT. Encoded protein: CASSDPRTNTGELFF.

The CDR3 sequence: CAIRNTAGGRTGELFF. The DNA of the CDR3 is TGTGCCATCAGGAATACAGCGGGGGGAAGGACCGGGGAGCTGTTTTTT. The genes are TRBV10-3 and TRBJ2-2; 9 nucleotides line up with TRBD2. The CDR3 is 16 amino acids. With V trimmed by 6 bases and J by 5 bases, 10 bases remained unmatched. The germline V gene encodes CDR1 ENHRY and CDR2 SYGVKD.

The chain recombines TRBV7-3 with TRBJ2-2; TRBD2 agrees at 8 bases. The CDR3 covers 16 residues. Germline assignment: CDR1 SGHTA and CDR2 FQGTGA. The J segment lost 3 bases and the V segment lost 5 bases, leaving 8 bases of the junction unmatched. The CDR3 nucleotides are TGTGCCAGCAGCCCAGGACTAGCTTTAGACACCGGGGAGCTGTTTTTT. Encoded protein: CASSPGLALDTGELFF.

This clone has only a few counts. The J gene is TRBJ1-1, the V gene TRBV5-6, with 7 bases matching TRBD1. V gave up 4 bases and J gave up 1 base; unmatched junction bases: 4. The CDR3 length is 14 residues. CDR1 is SGHDT and CDR2 is YYEEEE in the germline V gene. The CDR3 DNA is TGTGCCAGCAGCGGACAGGACCAGAACACTGAAGCTTTCTTT. Translating it yields CASSGQDQNTEAFF.

This chain joins TRBV28 and TRBJ1-5, with a weak D call TRBD1 (5 bases). V gave up 2 bases and J gave up 4 bases, with 9 bases separating them. CDR1 and CDR2 from the germline V gene are MDHEN and SYDVKM. The CDR3 has 14 amino acids. CDR3 DNA sequence: TGTGCCAGCAGTTTAATGGCAGGGAATCAGCCCCAGCATTTT. This sequence encodes CASSLMAGNQPQHF.

The chain's CDR3 is CASSLRGTAGLNTEAFF. The CDR3 DNA is TGCGCCAGCAGCTTGAGGGGCACGGCCGGTCTGAACACTGAAGCTTTCTTT. The chain has TRBV5-1 and TRBJ1-1; weak D call: TRBD1 (5 bases). V lost 1 base and J lost 0, with 16 bases in between. In germline, CDR1 is SGHRS, CDR2 YFSETQ. The CDR3 spans 17 residues.

This clone came up a few times. This chain connects TRBV5-1 to TRBJ2-7; D uncertain. Germline V gives CDR1 SGHRS, CDR2 YFSETQ. The CDR3 is 14 residues long. V dropped 0 bases and J dropped 2 bases, with 9 bases sitting between them. The DNA for the CDR3 is TGCGCCAGCAGCTTGGAAGTAAGCCCCTACGAGCAGTACTTC. It translates to CASSLEVSPYEQYF.

There are a few counts of this clone. The chain carries TRBV4-1 and TRBJ2-1; the match to TRBD2 covers 12 bases. The ends lost 1 base at V and 8 bases at J; junction bases unmatched: 0. CDR1 and CDR2 from the germline V gene are MGHRA and YSYEKL. This CDR3 has 14 amino acids. This CDR3 reads CASSQGLAGDEQFF. CDR3 coding DNA: TGCGCCAGCAGCCAAGGACTAGCGGGAGATGAGCAGTTCTTC.

The chain couples TRBV29-1 to TRBJ2-2, with 12 bases matching TRBD2. The junction had 8 bases not matched to a gene; V was cut back by 2 bases and J by 7 bases. The germline V gene has CDR1 SQVTM and CDR2 ANQGSEA. The CDR3 length is 16 residues. CDR3 in DNA: TGCAGCGTTGAACTAGCGGGAGGGAACATCGGCGGGGAGCTGTTTTTT. The encoded protein is CSVELAGGNIGGELFF.

There are a few counts of this clone. The J gene is TRBJ2-3, the V gene TRBV5-1; the D gene is possibly TRBD2 (6 bases). In germline, CDR1 is SGHRS, CDR2 YFSETQ. Deletions cut 0 bases from V and 2 bases from J, with 13 bases between. This CDR3 is built from 16 residues. In DNA, the CDR3 is TGCGCCAGCAGCTTGGAGCCTAGCGCAACCACAGATACGCAGTATTTT. It specifies CASSLEPSATTDTQYF.

This clone was detected only a few times. V usage is TRBV6-5 and J usage is TRBJ1-4; 10 bases fit TRBD1. Unmatched junction bases numbered 7, after V lost 6 bases and J lost 6 bases. This CDR3 is built from 15 residues. In germline, CDR1 is MNHEY, CDR2 SVGAGI. The CDR3 region has the DNA TGTGCCAGCAGCCCGGACAGGGGGTGGGATGAAAAACTGTTTTTT. Translation: CASSPDRGWDEKLFF.

This clone was picked up a small number of times. The genes are TRBV7-3 and TRBJ2-1; 11 bases are shared with TRBD2. Germline V lookup: CDR1 SGHTA, CDR2 FQGTGA. This CDR3 comprises 18 residues. Trimming took 0 bases from V and 4 from J; bases not matched to a gene: 8. CDR3 protein: CASSLTPGGTSGYNEQFF. DNA for the CDR3: TGTGCCAGCAGCTTAACCCCAGGAGGGACTAGCGGATACAATGAGCAGTTCTTC.

The J gene is TRBJ1-6, the V gene TRBV27; D gene ambiguous. CDR3 length: 14 residues. From germline, CDR1 is MNHEY and CDR2 SMNVEV (reference sequence). V was clipped by 7 bases and J by 13 bases, with 20 bases between them. CDR3 DNA: TGTGCCAGCACCCCGGGGAGGCCCTTTTATCCCCTCCACTTT. Its protein product is CASTPGRPFYPLHF.

This clone was counted a few times. The gene calls are TRBV25-1 and TRBJ2-2, with TRBD1 matching over 9 bases. Trimming removed 9 bases from V and 3 bases from J; junction bases left unmatched: 5. CDR1 is MGHDK, CDR2 SYGVNS, per germline. This CDR3 has 14 residues. This CDR3 is CASSRTGDTGELFF. CDR3 coding DNA: TGTGCCAGTTCCCGGACAGGGGACACCGGGGAGCTGTTTTTT.

The chain recombines TRBV7-6 with TRBJ2-7; TRBD1 is a possible D gene (7 bases). Trimming pared 4 bases from V and 6 bases from J, leaving 13 bases between. The CDR3 covers 13 residues. Germline-derived CDR1 and CDR2 are SGHVS and FNYEAQ. The CDR3 DNA reads as TGTGCCAGCAGCTGGGCAGGGGGAGGCGAGCAGTACTTC. This codes for CASSWAGGGEQYF. The full variable domain, rest sourced from reference TRBV7-6 and TRBJ2-7, is GAGVSQSPRYKVTKRGQDVALRCDPISGHVSLYWYRQALGQGPEFLTYFNYEAQQDKSGLPNDRFSAERPEGSISTLTIQRTEQRDSAMYRCASSWAGGGEQYFGPGTRLTVT.

Only a few counts were recorded for this clone. The gene calls are TRBV2 and TRBJ1-2, with D unresolved. The CDR3 has 13 amino acids. In germline, CDR1 is SNHLY, CDR2 FYNNEI. V lost 4 bases and J 8 bases, leaving 14 bases between the germline ends. CDR3 region: CASSGEGLLGYTF. In nucleotides, the CDR3 is TGTGCCAGCAGTGGGGAGGGCCTCCTAGGCTACACCTTC.